This TCR beta chain was captured in a study of T cell repertoires in cytomegalovirus infection. At the level of the study: Recently identified HLA-C-restricted CMV epitopes were used, and well-studied HLA-B-restricted CMV epitopes were used as well. In public TCR beta signatures, there were indications of both CMV infection and matching HLA type. Study-level results: The ex vivo response was dominated by HLA-C-restricted CMV-specific TCR beta clonotypes. Cumulative frequency (of public TCR beta family members) identified carriers of CMV plus the relevant HLA.

TCRdb re-derived calls from the reads in MiXCR, one entry per CDR3 protein. The repertoire consists of approximately 100,000 distinct CDR3 sequences, with less than 30% occurring once and the leading ten covering 80% to 90%. V was cut by 3 bases and J by 4 bases, with 6 bases left in between. Per the germline V gene, CDR1 is SGHVT and CDR2 is SQSDAQ. CDR3 size: 13 residues. Worth noting for this clonotype: What it recognizes is unknown.

The material sequenced was CD8+ T cells from cultured PBMCs, taken from culture after CMV antigen stimulation. The rearrangement joins TRBV7-4 to TRBJ1-4; no definite D call. This TCR was sampled from a human donor in good health (CMV status not recorded). Some clones in this sample may be carry-over from other donors' samples. This CDR3 is CASSLGVNEKLFF. CDR3 coding DNA: TGTGCCAGCAGCTTGGGAGTTAATGAAAAACTGTTTTTT.